The present entry profiles one T cell receptor (beta chain) with its context. Its antigen is not identified. PCR was performed a second time for roughly 7 to 12 cycles using a sample-barcoded 5' primer and a J-beta primer mix. TCRdb reanalysed the 5' RACE reads using MiXCR and keeps one entry per CDR3 protein. The sample has 1.5 million to 2 million distinct CDR3 sequences; 28% are singletons. This entry comes from a study of blood T cells in healthy people across ages. The trim removed 8 bases at V and 2 bases at J, leaving 11 bases unmatched. The CDR3 consists of 17 residues. The study, taken as a whole, reports: More naive CD4+ cells and higher diversity were found in long-lived than in aged donors.

The extraction recovered at least 5.5 micrograms of total RNA per sample. The rearrangement links TRBV12-3 or TRBV12-4 to TRBJ2-3; 12 nucleotides match TRBD2. The origin of this receptor is a young woman in good health. The sample comprised blood. The CDR3 here is CASGRVTSGRLTDTQYF. The CDR3 DNA follows: TGTGCCAGCGGAAGAGTGACTAGCGGGAGACTCACAGATACGCAGTATTTT.